A single T cell receptor beta chain is shown here with its context. Deletions cut 5 bases from V and 8 bases from J, with 13 bases between. This CDR3 contains 13 residues. Germline CDR1 is MNHEY and CDR2 is SVGAGI. The authors' processing: Estimates of nucleated cell counts were drawn from the amplification of reference gene primers. This table comes from immunoSEQ multiplex PCR, and its TCRdb copy is limited to in-frame clones, with some not included. D and trimming were read from the DNA, whereas the V and J calls and clone size are those reported in that table. The data hold approximately 100,000 clones, with roughly 80% observed a single time. This record belongs to a study of blood T cell repertoires in COVID-19. Study in general: Sites in the United States, Italy and Spain provided acute and convalescent COVID-19 samples. PBMCs, B-cell-depleted T cells, or T cells were the source of the cDNA or gDNA that made up the material.

The rearrangement links TRBV6-5 to TRBJ2-1; D is perhaps TRBD1 (6 bases). Material: peripheral blood. This TCR was sampled from a man between 60 and 75 years old with acute or convalescent COVID-19. CDR3 loop: CASSNQQGHEQFF. The CDR3 DNA follows: TGTGCCAGCAGTAATCAACAGGGCCATGAGCAGTTCTTC.